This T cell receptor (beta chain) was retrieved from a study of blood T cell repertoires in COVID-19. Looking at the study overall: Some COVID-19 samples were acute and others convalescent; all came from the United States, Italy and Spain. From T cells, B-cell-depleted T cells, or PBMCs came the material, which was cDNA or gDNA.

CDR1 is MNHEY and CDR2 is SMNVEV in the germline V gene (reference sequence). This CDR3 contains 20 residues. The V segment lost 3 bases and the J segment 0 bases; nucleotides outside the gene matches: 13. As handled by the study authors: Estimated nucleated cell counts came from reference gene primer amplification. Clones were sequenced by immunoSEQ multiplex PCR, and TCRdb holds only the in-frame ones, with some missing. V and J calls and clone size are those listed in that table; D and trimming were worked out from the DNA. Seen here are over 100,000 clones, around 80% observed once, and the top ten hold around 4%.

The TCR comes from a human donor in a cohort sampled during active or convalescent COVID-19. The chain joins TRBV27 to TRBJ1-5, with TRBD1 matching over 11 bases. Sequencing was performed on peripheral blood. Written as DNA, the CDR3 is TGTGCCAGCAGTTTTAATTGTGGGACAGGGGGACCCTATAGCAATCAGCCCCAGCATTTT. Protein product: CASSFNCGTGGPYSNQPQHF.